Each of the 2 T cell receptor beta chains below was sequenced from the same sample in a study of cytomegalovirus exposure and HLA in healthy donors (dated by TCRdb to 2016 to 2017). Libraries were prepared through the immunoSEQ multiplex PCR assay. A mixture of 60 forward primers for TCR Vbeta segments and 13 reverse primers for TCR Jbeta segments was used in the multiplex PCR. The immuneACCESS repertoire file appears here via TCRdb, limited to in-frame rearrangements. These files lack a portion of the clones; in checked studies, under half of the deficit traces to unresolved V genes, and the cause of the others is not known. In all, the sample holds about 230,000 clones, and 70% to 90% of those were seen once. The ten largest clones represent around 0.23% of the sample. The sequencing input was PBMCs. These receptors were taken from a girl aged 2 to 9 in good health and CMV-seronegative.

The chain uses TRBV7-9 and TRBJ2-3; D is ambiguous. Germline CDR1 and CDR2: SEHNR and FQNEAQ (reference sequence). The V and J ends lost 1 base and 4 bases respectively, with 9 bases between them. The CDR3 totals 14 residues. The CDR3: CASSLGAYSDTQYF. The CDR3 DNA reads as TGTGCCAGCAGCTTAGGGGCCTATTCAGATACGCAGTATTTT. Variable domain in full (rest from reference TRBV7-9 and TRBJ2-3): DTGVSQNPRHKITKRGQNVTFRCDPISEHNRLYWYRQTLGQGPEFLTYFQNEAQLEKSRLLSDRFSAERPKGSFSTLEIQRTEQGDSAMYLCASSLGAYSDTQYFGPGTRLTVL.

J is TRBJ2-5 and V is TRBV27, with D possibly matching TRBD2 (5 bases). V was clipped by 6 bases and J by 5 bases, with 13 bases between them. The CDR3 totals 13 residues. Looked up from germline, CDR1 is MNHEY and CDR2 is SMNVEV (reference sequence). This chain's CDR3 is CASSLEECETQYF. The CDR3 DNA reads TGTGCCAGCAGCTTGGAGGAATGCGAGACCCAGTACTTC.